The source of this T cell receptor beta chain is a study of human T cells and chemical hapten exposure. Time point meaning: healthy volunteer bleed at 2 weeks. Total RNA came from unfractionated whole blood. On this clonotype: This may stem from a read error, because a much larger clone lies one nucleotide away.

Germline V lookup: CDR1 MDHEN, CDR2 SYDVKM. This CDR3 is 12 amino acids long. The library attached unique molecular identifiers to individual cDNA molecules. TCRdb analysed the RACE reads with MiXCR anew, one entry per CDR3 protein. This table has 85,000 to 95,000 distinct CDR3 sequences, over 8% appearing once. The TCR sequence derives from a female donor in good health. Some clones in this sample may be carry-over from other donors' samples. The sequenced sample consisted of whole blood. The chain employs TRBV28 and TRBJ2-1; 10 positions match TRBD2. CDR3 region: CVSNPSGSEQFF. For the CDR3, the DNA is TGTGTCAGCAATCCTAGCGGGAGCGAGCAGTTCTTC.